These 2 T cell receptor beta chains were sequenced from one sample in a study of T cells in Graves' hyperthyroidism and ophthalmopathy. Authors of the study amplified TCR beta CDR3 regions from RNA transcripts. Researchers ran a first-round RT-PCR on the TCR CDR3 using the HTBI primer set. Each CDR3 protein is one row after TCRdb ran MiXCR on the multiplex PCR reads. Of some 510,000 distinct CDR3 sequences detected, roughly 46% appear once; the ten largest clones hold just over 8%. Sequencing used peripheral blood or thyroid tissue (not recorded which). The receptors stem from a young woman with Graves' hyperthyroidism.

This clonotype was found many times. The chain combines TRBV6-6 with TRBJ1-5; D gene unclear. The CDR3 runs 11 residues. V lost 4 bases, J lost 3 bases, and 1 base lay in between. Germline lookup yields CDR1 MNHNY and CDR2 SVGAGI (reference sequence). This CDR3 is CASSSNQPQHF. The CDR3 DNA follows: TGTGCCAGCAGTTCCAATCAGCCCCAGCATTTT.

The chain carries TRBV20-1 and TRBJ1-1; a possible D gene is TRBD1 (5 bases). CDR1 and CDR2 from the germline V gene are DFQATT and SNEGSKA (reference sequence). This CDR3 is built from 15 residues. Between the trimmed V and J ends, which lost 4 bases and 0 bases, there was a span of 15 bases. The DNA for the CDR3 is TGCAGTGCTAAATACGCAGGGCTTATGAACACTGAAGCTTTCTTT. It encodes CSAKYAGLMNTEAFF.